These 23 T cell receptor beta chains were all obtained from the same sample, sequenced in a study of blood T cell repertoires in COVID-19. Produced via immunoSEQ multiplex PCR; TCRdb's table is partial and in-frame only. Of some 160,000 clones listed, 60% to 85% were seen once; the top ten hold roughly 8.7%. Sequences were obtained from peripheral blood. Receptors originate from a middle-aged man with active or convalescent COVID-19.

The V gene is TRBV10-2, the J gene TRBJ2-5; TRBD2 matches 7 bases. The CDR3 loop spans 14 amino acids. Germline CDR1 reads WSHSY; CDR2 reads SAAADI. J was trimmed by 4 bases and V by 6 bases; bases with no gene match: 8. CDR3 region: CASRRGTTAETQYF. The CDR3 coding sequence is TGCGCCAGCAGGCGAGGGACTACGGCAGAGACCCAGTACTTC.

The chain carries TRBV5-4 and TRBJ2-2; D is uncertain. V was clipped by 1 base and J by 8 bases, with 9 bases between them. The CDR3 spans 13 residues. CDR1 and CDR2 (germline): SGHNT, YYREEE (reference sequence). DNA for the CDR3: TGTGCCAGCAGCTTGTCTCGAGCGGGGGAGCTGTTTTTT. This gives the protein CASSLSRAGELFF.

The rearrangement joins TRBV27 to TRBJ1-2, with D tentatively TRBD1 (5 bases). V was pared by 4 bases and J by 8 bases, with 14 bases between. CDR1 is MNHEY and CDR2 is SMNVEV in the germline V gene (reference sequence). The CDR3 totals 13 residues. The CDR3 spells CASSSLERGGYTF. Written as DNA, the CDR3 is TGTGCCAGCAGTTCCCTCGAAAGGGGCGGCTACACCTTC.

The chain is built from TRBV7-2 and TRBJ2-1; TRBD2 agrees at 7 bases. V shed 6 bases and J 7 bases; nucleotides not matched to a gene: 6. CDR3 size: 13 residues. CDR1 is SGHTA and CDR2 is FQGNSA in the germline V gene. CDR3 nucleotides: TGTGCCAGCAGATCCGGGGGAGGGAATGAGCAGTTCTTC. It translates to CASRSGGGNEQFF.

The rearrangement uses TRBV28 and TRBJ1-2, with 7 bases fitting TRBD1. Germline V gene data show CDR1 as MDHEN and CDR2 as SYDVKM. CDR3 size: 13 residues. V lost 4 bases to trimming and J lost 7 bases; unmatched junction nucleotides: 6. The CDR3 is CASSYRGVGGYTF. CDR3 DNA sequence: TGTGCCAGCAGTTACAGGGGAGTGGGTGGCTACACCTTC.

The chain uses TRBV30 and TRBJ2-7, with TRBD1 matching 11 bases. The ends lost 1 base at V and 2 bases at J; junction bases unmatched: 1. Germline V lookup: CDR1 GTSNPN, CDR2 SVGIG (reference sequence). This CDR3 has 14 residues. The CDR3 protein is CAWSADRGPYEQYF. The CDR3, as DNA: TGTGCCTGGAGTGCGGACAGGGGGCCCTACGAGCAGTACTTC.

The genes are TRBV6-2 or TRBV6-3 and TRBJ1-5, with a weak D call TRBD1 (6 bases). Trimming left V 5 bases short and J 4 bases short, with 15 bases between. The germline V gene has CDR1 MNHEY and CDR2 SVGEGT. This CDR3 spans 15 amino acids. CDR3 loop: CASSPGGPANQPQHF. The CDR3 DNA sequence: TGTGCCAGCAGTCCCGGGGGGCCCGCGAATCAGCCCCAGCATTTT.

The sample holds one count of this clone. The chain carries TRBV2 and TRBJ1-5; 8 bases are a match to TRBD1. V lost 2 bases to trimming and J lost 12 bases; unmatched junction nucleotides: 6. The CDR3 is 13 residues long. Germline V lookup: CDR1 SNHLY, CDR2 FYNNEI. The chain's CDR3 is CASSEMYRGFQHF. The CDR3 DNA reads TGTGCCAGCAGTGAAATGTACAGGGGGTTCCAGCATTTT. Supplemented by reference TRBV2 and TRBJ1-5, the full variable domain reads EPEVTQTPSHQVTQMGQEVILRCVPISNHLYFYWYRQILGQKVEFLVSFYNNEISEKSEIFDDQFSVERPDGSNFTLKIRSTKLEDSAMYFCASSEMYRGFQHFGDGTRLSIL.

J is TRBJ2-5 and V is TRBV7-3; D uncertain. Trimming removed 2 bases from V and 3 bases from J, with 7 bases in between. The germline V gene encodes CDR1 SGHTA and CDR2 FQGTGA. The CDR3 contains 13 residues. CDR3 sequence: CASSLGQKETQYF. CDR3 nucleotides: TGTGCCAGCAGCTTAGGGCAGAAAGAGACCCAGTACTTC.

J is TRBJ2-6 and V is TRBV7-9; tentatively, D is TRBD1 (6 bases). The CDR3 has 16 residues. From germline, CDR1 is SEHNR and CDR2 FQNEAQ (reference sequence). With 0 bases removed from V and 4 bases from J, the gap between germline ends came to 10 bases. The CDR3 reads CASSLAPGAGANVLTF. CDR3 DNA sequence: TGTGCCAGCAGCTTAGCCCCAGGGGCCGGGGCCAACGTCCTGACTTTC.

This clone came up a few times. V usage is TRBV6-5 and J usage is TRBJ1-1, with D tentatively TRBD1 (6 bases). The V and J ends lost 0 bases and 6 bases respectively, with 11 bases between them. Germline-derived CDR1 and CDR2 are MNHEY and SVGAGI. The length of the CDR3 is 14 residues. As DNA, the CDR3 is TGTGCCAGCAGTTACTCGCAGGGGTGGCCTGAAGCTTTCTTT. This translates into CASSYSQGWPEAFF.

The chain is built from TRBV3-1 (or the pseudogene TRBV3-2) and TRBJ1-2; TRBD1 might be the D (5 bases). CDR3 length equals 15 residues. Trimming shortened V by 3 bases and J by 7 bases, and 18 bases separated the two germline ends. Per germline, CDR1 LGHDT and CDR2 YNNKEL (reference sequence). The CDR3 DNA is TGTGCCAGCAGCCAGCGCCCGGGGGGGTTGTTTGGCTACACCTTC. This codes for CASSQRPGGLFGYTF.

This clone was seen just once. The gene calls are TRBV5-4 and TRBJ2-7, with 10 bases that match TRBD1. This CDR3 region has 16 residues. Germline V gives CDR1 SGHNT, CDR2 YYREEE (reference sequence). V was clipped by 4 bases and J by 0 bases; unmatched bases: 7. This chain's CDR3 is CASSTGRTGGSYEQYF. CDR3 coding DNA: TGTGCCAGCAGCACTGGACGGACAGGGGGCTCCTACGAGCAGTACTTC.

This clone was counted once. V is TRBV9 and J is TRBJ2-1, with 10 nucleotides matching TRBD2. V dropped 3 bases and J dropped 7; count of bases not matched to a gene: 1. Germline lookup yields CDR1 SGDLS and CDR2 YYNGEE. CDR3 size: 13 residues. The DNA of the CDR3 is TGTGCCAGCAGCGGTAGCGGGAGGAATGAGCAGTTCTTC. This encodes CASSGSGRNEQFF. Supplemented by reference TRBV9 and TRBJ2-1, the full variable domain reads DSGVTQTPKHLITATGQRVTLRCSPRSGDLSVYWYQQSLDQGLQFLIQYYNGEERAKGNILERFSAQQFPDLHSELNLSSLELGDSALYFCASSGSGRNEQFFGPGTRLTVL.

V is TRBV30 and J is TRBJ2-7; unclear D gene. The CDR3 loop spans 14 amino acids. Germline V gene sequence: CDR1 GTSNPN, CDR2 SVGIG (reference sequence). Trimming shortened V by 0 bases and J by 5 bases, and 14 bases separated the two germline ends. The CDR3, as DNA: TGTGCCTGGAGTGTACGTCAGAATCCCCACGAGCAGTACTTC. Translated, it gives CAWSVRQNPHEQYF.

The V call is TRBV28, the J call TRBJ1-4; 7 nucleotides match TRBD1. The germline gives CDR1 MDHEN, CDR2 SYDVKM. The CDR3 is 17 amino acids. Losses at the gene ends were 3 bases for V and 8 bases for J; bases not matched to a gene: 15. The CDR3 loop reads CASSFIRGSSYKEKLFF. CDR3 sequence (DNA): TGTGCCAGCAGTTTTATCAGGGGGTCATCTTATAAGGAAAAACTGTTTTTT.

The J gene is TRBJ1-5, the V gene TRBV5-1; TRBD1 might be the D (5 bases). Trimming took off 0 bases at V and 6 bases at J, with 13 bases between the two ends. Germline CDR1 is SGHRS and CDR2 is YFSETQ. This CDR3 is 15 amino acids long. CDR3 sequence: CASSLEGTQGQPQHF. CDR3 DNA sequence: TGCGCCAGCAGCTTGGAGGGGACTCAAGGTCAGCCCCAGCATTTT.

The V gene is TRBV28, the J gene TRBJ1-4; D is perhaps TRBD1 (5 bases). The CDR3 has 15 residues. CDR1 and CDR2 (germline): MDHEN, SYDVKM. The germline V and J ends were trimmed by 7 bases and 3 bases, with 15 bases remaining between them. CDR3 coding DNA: TGTGCCAGCATCTCCTACGGGACTCCTAATGAAAAACTGTTTTTT. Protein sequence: CASISYGTPNEKLFF.

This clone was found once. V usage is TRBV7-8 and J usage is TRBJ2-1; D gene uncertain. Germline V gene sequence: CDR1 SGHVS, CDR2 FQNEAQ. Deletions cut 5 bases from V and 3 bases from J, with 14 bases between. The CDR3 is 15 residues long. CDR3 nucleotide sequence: TGTGCCAGCAGCGTACGCCCGACTGTCTACAATGAGCAGTTCTTC. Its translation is CASSVRPTVYNEQFF.

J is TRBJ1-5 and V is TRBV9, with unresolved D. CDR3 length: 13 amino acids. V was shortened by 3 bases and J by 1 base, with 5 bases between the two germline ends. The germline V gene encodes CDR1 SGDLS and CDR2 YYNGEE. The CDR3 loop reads CASSAGSNQPQHF. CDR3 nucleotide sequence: TGTGCCAGCAGCGCAGGAAGCAATCAGCCCCAGCATTTT.

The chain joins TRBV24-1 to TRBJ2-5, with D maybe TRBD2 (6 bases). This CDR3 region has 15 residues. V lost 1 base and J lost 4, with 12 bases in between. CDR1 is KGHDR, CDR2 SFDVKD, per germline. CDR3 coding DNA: TGTGCCACCAGTGATTTCTCGACCGGGGGAGAGACCCAGTACTTC. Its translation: CATSDFSTGGETQYF.

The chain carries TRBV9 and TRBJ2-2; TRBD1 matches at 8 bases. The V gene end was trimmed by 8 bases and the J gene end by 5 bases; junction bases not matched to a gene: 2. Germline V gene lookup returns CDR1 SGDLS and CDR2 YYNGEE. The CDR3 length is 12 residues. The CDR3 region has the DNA TGTGCCAGGACAGGGGTGACCGGGGAGCTGTTTTTT. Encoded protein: CARTGVTGELFF.

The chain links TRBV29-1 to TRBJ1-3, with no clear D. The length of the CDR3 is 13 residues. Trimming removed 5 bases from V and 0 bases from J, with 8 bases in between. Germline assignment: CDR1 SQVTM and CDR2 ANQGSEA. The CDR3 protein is CSVTESSGNTIYF. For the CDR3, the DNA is TGCAGCGTTACGGAGAGCTCTGGAAACACCATATATTTT.